The 19 T cell receptor beta chains below all came from one sample that was sequenced in a study of T cells in Graves' hyperthyroidism and ophthalmopathy. Authors of the study amplified TCR beta CDR3 regions from RNA transcripts. A set of HTBI primers served as the primers for a first-round RT-PCR of the TCR CDR3. MiXCR, run by TCRdb on the multiplex PCR reads, gives a single entry per CDR3 protein. Here the sample spans 350,000 or so distinct CDR3 sequences, 15% to 20% being singletons. The sequencing sample was made of blood. The source is a woman aged 40 to 50 with Graves' ophthalmopathy.

This clonotype was detected ten times or more. The chain has TRBV11-2 and TRBJ1-1, with D possibly TRBD1 on 6 matching bases. The CDR3 covers 15 residues. V lost 5 bases, J lost 1 base, and 14 bases lay in between. Germline loops: CDR1 SGHAT, CDR2 FQNNGV. This CDR3 reads CASSEFRGSNTEAFF. As DNA, the CDR3 is TGTGCCAGCAGCGAATTCAGGGGATCGAACACTGAAGCTTTCTTT.

This clonotype was seen repeatedly, ten times or more. CDR3 sequence (DNA): TGTGCCAGCAGCTCCTCGGTTTACGAGCAGTACTTC. Residues: CASSSSVYEQYF. This chain uses TRBV7-8 with TRBJ2-7, with D uncertain. The CDR3 consists of 12 residues. Trimming removed 4 bases at V and 4 bases at J, with 8 bases between. Germline-derived CDR1 and CDR2 are SGHVS and FQNEAQ. The full variable domain, with the rest looked up from reference TRBV7-8 and TRBJ2-7, is GAGVSQSPRYKVAKRGQDVALRCDPISGHVSLFWYQQALGQGPEFLTYFQNEAQLDKSGLPSDRFFAERPEGSVSTLKIQRTQQEDSAVYLCASSSSVYEQYFGPGTRLTVT.

This clonotype was found many times. The chain carries TRBV6-1 and TRBJ1-5, with 7 bases fitting TRBD1. Germline V gives CDR1 MNHNS, CDR2 SASEGT. Unmatched junction bases numbered 8, after V lost 7 bases and J lost 5 bases. The CDR3 is made up of 14 amino acids. The CDR3 DNA follows: TGTGCCAGCACCATACGACAGGGCTATCAGCCCCAGCATTTT. Its translation: CASTIRQGYQPQHF.

In its sample, this clonotype was seen many times. Its ends do not fully match the called genes, so a read error is possible. The V call is TRBV19, the J call TRBJ2-7; 8 positions agree with TRBD2. Germline-derived CDR1 and CDR2 are LNHDA and SQIVND (reference sequence). The length of the CDR3 is 13 residues. CDR3 sequence reads: CASSESGSNEQCF. The CDR3 coding sequence is TGTGCCAGTAGTGAAAGCGGGAGTAACGAGCAGTGCTTC.

There are many counts of this clonotype. The CDR3 sequence is CASSLWGHSKNTEAFF. Written as DNA, the CDR3 is TGTGCCAGCAGTTTATGGGGCCACAGCAAGAACACTGAAGCTTTCTTT. This rearrangement joins TRBV28 to TRBJ1-1; D is undetermined. This CDR3 spans 16 amino acids. Germline CDR1 MDHEN, CDR2 SYDVKM. The V end was cut by 0 bases, the J end by 1 base, with 12 bases between.

This clonotype was counted many times. This chain joins TRBV6-1 and TRBJ1-2; no firm D call. The length of the CDR3 is 15 residues. Germline V lookup: CDR1 MNHNS, CDR2 SASEGT. V shed 8 bases and J shed 4 bases, with 20 bases lying between them. DNA for the CDR3: TGTGCCAGCTGGGATTCCCCAGGCGGGTTCTATGGCTACACCTTC. It codes for CASWDSPGGFYGYTF.

This clonotype showed up many times. The chain is built from TRBV30 and TRBJ2-7; the D gene is possibly TRBD2 (5 bases). Germline-derived CDR1 and CDR2 are GTSNPN and SVGIG (reference sequence). The CDR3 runs 13 residues. V lost 0 bases and J 5 bases, leaving 11 bases between the germline ends. Here the CDR3 reads CAWSVRGRNEQYF. The CDR3 coding sequence is TGTGCCTGGAGTGTACGGGGTCGCAACGAGCAGTACTTC.

This clonotype was found many times. The chain joins TRBV28 to TRBJ1-2, with 10 bases identical to TRBD1. From germline, CDR1 is MDHEN and CDR2 SYDVKM. The junction had 4 bases not matched to a gene; V was cut back by 1 base and J by 2 bases. CDR3 size: 16 residues. CDR3 in amino acids: CASSLSGTGENYGYTF. The CDR3 bases are TGTGCCAGCAGTTTATCTGGGACAGGGGAAAACTATGGCTACACCTTC.

This clonotype has at least ten counts. The chain links TRBV11-1 to TRBJ2-7; 7 positions agree with TRBD2. In germline, CDR1 is SGHAT, CDR2 FQDESV (reference sequence). After removal of 6 bases from V and 5 bases from J, the junction contained 7 bases not matched to a gene. This CDR3 has 13 amino acids. CDR3 amino acids: CASRSKGRDEQYF. Here the CDR3 DNA reads TGTGCCAGCAGGTCCAAGGGGAGGGACGAGCAGTACTTC.

This clonotype has ten or more counts. This rearrangement joins TRBV12-3 or TRBV12-4 to TRBJ2-7; 8 bases are a match to TRBD2. V lost 3 bases, J lost 0 bases, and 4 bases stayed unmatched. CDR3 length equals 15 residues. The CDR3 spells CASSFGGRSSYEQYF. The CDR3 region has the DNA TGTGCCAGCAGTTTTGGCGGGAGGAGCTCCTACGAGCAGTACTTC.

The chain couples TRBV6-5 to TRBJ1-1; tentative D call: TRBD1 (6 bases). Germline-derived CDR1 and CDR2 are MNHEY and SVGAGI. V lost 2 bases and J lost 2, with 15 bases in between. CDR3 length: 16 amino acids. CDR3 sequence (DNA): TGTGCCAGCAGTTACAACAGGGTAGGGGTAAACACTGAAGCTTTCTTT. It specifies CASSYNRVGVNTEAFF.

The chain has TRBV28 and TRBJ1-6, with D perhaps matching TRBD1 (5 bases). Germline V gene lookup returns CDR1 MDHEN and CDR2 SYDVKM. This CDR3 is built from 14 residues. V lost 2 bases to trimming and J lost 7 bases, with 9 bases between them. The CDR3 sequence is CASSLNQGNSPLHF. The CDR3 DNA reads TGTGCCAGCAGTTTAAACCAGGGCAATTCACCCCTCCACTTT.

Many counts were recorded for this clonotype. The CDR3 region is CASGFYVAGGDTDTQYF. The DNA of the CDR3 is TGTGCTAGTGGTTTCTATGTAGCGGGAGGCGACACAGATACGCAGTATTTT. The V and J genes are TRBV12-5 and TRBJ2-3, with 10 bases lining up with TRBD2. CDR1 and CDR2 (germline): LGHNT, FRNRAP. CDR3 length equals 17 residues. V lost 3 bases, J lost 2 bases, and 8 bases stayed unmatched.

This clonotype has at least ten counts. The V and J genes are TRBV10-3 and TRBJ1-2; D uncertain. This CDR3 contains 11 residues. Between the trimmed V and J ends, which lost 6 bases and 4 bases, there was a span of 6 bases. Germline CDR1 is ENHRY and CDR2 is SYGVKD. CDR3 DNA sequence: TGTGCCATCAGCCAGACCTATGGCTACACCTTC. Amino acid sequence: CAISQTYGYTF.

The V and J genes are TRBV12-3 or TRBV12-4 and TRBJ2-5, with 11 bases matching TRBD2. The V segment lost 11 bases and the J segment 1 base; nucleotides outside the gene matches: 3. The CDR3 has 13 residues. The CDR3 loop is CAGSGGVQETQYF. The CDR3 DNA reads as TGTGCCGGTAGCGGGGGGGTCCAAGAGACCCAGTACTTC.

V gene TRBV6-1 combines with J gene TRBJ1-1; D is ambiguous. V lost 5 bases and J 4 bases, leaving 11 bases between the germline ends. Germline assignment: CDR1 MNHNS and CDR2 SASEGT. The length of the CDR3 is 13 residues. CDR3: CASSPNWSTEAFF. The CDR3 DNA follows: TGTGCCAGCAGTCCTAATTGGAGCACTGAAGCTTTCTTT.

The chain joins TRBV26 to TRBJ1-6. TRBV26 is given as a pseudogene. The CDR3 length is 16 residues. CDR3 amino acids: CASSLASLQRNSPLLF. CDR3 bases: TGTGCCAGCAGCTTAGCGTCTCTTCAGCGGAATTCACCCCTCCTCTTT.

This clonotype was seen repeatedly, ten times or more. The chain combines TRBV27 with TRBJ1-2; D is unresolved. The V end was cut by 7 bases, the J end by 3 bases, with 9 bases between. The CDR3 is 12 residues long. Germline values: CDR1 MNHEY, CDR2 SMNVEV (reference sequence). Written as DNA, the CDR3 is TGTGCCAGCAACCGCAGGCACTATGGCTACACCTTC. The encoded protein is CASNRRHYGYTF.

A remark on this clonotype: At one boundary the junction diverges from the germline segment, which might be a read error. The chain is built from TRBV7-2 and TRBJ2-7, with D perhaps TRBD2 (5 bases). The length of the CDR3 is 14 residues. CDR1 and CDR2 from the germline V gene are SGHTA and FQGNSA. This CDR3 is CAGSLVERAREQYF. The CDR3 DNA follows: TGTGCCGGCAGCTTAGTGGAGAGGGCGAGGGAGCAGTACTTC.